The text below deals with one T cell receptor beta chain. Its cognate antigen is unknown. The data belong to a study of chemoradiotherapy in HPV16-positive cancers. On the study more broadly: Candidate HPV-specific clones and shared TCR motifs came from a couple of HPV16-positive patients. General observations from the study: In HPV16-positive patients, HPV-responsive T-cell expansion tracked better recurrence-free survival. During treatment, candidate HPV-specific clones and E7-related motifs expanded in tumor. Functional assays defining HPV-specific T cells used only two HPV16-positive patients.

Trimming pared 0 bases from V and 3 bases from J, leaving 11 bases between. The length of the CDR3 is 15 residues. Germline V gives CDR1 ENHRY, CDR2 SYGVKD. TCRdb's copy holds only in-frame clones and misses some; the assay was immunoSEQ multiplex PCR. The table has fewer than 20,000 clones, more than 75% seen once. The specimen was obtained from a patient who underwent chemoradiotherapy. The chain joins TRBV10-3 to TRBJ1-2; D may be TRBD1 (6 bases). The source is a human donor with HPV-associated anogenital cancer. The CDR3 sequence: CAISESQGQHYGYTF. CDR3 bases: TGTGCCATCAGTGAGTCACAAGGACAGCACTATGGCTACACCTTC.